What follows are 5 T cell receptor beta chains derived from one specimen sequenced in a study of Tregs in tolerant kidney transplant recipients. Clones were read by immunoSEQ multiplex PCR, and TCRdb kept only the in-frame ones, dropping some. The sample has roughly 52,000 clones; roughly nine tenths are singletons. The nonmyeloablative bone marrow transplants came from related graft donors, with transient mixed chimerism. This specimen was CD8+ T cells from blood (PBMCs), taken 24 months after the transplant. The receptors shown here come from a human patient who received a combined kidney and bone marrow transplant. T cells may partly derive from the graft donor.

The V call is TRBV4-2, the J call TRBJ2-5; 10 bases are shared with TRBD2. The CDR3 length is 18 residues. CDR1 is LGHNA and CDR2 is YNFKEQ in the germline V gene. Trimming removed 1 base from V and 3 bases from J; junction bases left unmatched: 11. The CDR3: CASSQGLAGYEMEETQYF. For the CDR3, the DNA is TGTGCCAGCAGCCAAGGACTAGCGGGTTATGAAATGGAAGAGACCCAGTACTTC.

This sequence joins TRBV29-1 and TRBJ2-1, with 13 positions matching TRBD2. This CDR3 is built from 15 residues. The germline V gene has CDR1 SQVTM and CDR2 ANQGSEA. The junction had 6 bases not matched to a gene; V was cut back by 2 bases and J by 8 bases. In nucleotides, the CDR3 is TGCAGCGTTGAACCCGGGACTAGCGGGATAGATGAGCAGTTCTTC. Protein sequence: CSVEPGTSGIDEQFF.

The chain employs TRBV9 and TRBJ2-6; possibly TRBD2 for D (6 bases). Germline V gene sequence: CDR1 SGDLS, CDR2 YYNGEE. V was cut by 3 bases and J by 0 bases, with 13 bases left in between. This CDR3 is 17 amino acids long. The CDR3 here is CASSEGLLSSGANVLTF. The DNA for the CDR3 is TGTGCCAGCAGCGAGGGACTTCTAAGCTCTGGGGCCAACGTCCTGACTTTC.

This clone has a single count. The CDR3 sequence is CASRQDTGELFF. The DNA of the CDR3 is TGTGCCAGCAGGCAGGACACCGGGGAGCTGTTTTTT. The rearrangement links TRBV7-6 to TRBJ2-2; D uncertain. Germline values: CDR1 SGHVS, CDR2 FNYEAQ. V was cut by 6 bases and J by 3 bases, with 5 bases left in between. The CDR3 extends over 12 amino acids.

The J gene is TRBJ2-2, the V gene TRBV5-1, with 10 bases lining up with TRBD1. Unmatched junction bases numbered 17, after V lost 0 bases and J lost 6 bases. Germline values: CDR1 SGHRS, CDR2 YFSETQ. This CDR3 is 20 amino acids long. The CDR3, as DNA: TGCGCCAGCAGCTTGGTACCGGGACAGGGGCTAATGTCAGTCGCCGGGGAGCTGTTTTTT. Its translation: CASSLVPGQGLMSVAGELFF.